The T cell receptor beta chain under discussion was sequenced for a study of blood T cell repertoires in COVID-19. At the level of the study: Material from acute and convalescent COVID-19 was sourced from the United States, Italy and Spain. Sources were T cells, B-cell-depleted T cells, or PBMCs; the material itself was cDNA or gDNA.

In its sample, this clone was seen a few times. Original methodology: Cell counts per sample came from amplifying reference gene primers. The method was immunoSEQ multiplex PCR; TCRdb's version includes in-frame clones alone and lacks a portion of them. That table furnishes V, J and clone size, whereas the DNA furnished D and trimming. The repertoire consists of about 190,000 clones, with more than 60% occurring once and the leading ten covering around an eighth. The germline V gene encodes CDR1 KGHSH and CDR2 LQKENI. CDR3 length equals 13 residues. V gave up 3 bases and J gave up 6 bases, with 12 bases separating them.

Sequencing input: peripheral blood. The clonotype was recovered from a man aged 45 to 65 who had recovered from COVID-19. This chain uses TRBV18 with TRBJ2-7; D remains ambiguous. CDR3 region: CASSPHLTGEQYF. CDR3 in DNA: TGTGCCAGCTCACCCCACCTGACGGGCGAGCAGTACTTC.